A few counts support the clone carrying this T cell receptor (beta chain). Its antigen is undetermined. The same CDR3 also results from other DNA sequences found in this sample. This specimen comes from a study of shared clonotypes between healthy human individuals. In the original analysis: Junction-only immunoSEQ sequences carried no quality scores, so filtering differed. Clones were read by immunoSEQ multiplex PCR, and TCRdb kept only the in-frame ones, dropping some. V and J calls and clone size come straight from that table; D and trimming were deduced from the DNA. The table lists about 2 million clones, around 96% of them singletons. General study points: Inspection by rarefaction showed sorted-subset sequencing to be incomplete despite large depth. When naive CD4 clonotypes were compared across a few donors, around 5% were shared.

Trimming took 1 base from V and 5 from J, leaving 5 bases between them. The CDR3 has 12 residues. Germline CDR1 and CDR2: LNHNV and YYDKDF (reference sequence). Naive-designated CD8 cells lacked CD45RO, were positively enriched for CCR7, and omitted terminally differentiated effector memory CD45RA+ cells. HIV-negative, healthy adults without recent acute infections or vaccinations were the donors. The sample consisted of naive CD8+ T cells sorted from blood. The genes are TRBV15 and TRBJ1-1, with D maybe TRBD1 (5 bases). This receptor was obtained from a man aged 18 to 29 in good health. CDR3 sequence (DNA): TGTGCCACCAGCAGAGGGGGGACTGAAGCTTTCTTT. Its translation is CATSRGGTEAFF.